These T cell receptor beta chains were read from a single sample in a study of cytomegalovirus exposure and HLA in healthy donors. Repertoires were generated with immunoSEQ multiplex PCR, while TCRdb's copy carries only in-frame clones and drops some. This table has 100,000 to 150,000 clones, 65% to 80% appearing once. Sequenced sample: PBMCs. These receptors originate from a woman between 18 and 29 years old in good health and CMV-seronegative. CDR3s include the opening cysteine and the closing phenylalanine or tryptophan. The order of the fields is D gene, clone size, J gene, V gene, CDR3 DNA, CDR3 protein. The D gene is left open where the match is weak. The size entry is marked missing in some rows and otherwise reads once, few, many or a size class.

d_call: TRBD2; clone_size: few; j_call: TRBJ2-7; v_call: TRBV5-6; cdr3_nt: TGTGCCAGCAGCTTGGGAGGGCTAGCGGTTAACTACGAGCAGTACTTC; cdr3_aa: CASSLGGLAVNYEQYF
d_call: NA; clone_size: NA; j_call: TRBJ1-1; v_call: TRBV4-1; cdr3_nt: TGCGCCAGCAGCCAAGCCATGGGGGGTGAGTTGAGAATCTTT; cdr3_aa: CASSQAMGGELRIF
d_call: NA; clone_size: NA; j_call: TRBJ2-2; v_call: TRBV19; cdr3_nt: TGTGCCAGTAGTATAGAGGTAGCGGAGAACACCGGGGAGCTGTTTTTT; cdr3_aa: CASSIEVAENTGELFF
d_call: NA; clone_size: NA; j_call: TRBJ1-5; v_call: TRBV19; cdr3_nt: TGTGCCAGCGGGGTCCGGGGGGCGGACGATCAGCCCCAGCATTTT; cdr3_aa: CASGVRGADDQPQHF
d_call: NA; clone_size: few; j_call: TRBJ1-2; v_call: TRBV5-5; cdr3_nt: TGTGCCAGCAGCCGTGACGGGGGGAACTATGGCTACACCTTC; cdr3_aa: CASSRDGGNYGYTF
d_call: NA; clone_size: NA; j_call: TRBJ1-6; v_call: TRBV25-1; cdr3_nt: TGTGCCAGCAGTGTGGGCAGGGCGAGACGGTCACCCCTCCACTTT; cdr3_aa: CASSVGRARRSPLHF
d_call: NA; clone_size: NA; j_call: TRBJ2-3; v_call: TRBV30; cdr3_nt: TGTGCCTGGAGTGCCCCAGGGCCAGATACGCAGTATTTT; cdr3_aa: CAWSAPGPDTQYF
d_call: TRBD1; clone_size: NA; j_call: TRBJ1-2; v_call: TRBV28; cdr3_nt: TGTGCCAGCTTAAAGGGGGCTAGGAATGGCTACACCTTC; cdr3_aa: CASLKGARNGYTF
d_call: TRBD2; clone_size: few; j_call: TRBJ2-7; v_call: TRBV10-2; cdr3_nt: TGCGCCAGCAGCCTAGCGGGAGATTCCGAGCAGTACTTC; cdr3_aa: CASSLAGDSEQYF
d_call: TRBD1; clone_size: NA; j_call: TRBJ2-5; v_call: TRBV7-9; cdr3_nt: TGTGCCAGCAGGTCCGGGACAGCCTCCGAGGGCCAGTACTTC; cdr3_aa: CASRSGTASEGQYF
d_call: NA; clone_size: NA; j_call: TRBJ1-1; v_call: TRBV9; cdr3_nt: TGTGCCAGCAGCGTAGTAATTAGCAGGGTCCCCACTGAAGCTTTCTTT; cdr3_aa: CASSVVISRVPTEAFF
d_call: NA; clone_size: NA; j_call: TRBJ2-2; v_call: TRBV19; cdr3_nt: TGTGCCAGTAGTAGAACAGGGTACCTCGGGGAGCTGTTTTTT; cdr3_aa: CASSRTGYLGELFF
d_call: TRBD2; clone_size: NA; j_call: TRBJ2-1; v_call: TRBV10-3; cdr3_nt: TGTGCCATCAGCCCCGAGCGGGAGGGGAGGAATGAGCAGTTCTTC; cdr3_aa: CAISPEREGRNEQFF
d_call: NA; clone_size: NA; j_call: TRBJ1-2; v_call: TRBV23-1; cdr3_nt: TGCGCCAGCAGTCCGCAGGGTGGCTACACCTTC; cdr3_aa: CASSPQGGYTF
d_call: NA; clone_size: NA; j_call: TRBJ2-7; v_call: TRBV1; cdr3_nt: TGCACCAGCAGCCAACTGACCTCTAGCGGGAGAGTCGGAGAGCAGTACTTC; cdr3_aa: CTSSQLTSSGRVGEQYF
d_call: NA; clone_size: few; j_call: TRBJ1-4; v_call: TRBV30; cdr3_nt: TGTGCCTGGACCACTCTAGGCGAAAAACTGTTTTTT; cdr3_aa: CAWTTLGEKLFF
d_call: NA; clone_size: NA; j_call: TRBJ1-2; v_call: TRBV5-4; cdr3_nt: TGTGCCAGCAGCTTGAATCGACAGGCCCACTATGGCTACACCTTC; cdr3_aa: CASSLNRQAHYGYTF
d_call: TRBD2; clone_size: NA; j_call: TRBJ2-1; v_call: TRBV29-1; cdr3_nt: TGCAGCGTCCAGAGCGGGAGGGGAAACAATGAGCAGTTCTTC; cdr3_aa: CSVQSGRGNNEQFF
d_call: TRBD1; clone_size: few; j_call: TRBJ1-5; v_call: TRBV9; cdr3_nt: TGTGCCAGCAGCCCGAGAACAGGGGCCAATCAGCCCCAGCATTTT; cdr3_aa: CASSPRTGANQPQHF
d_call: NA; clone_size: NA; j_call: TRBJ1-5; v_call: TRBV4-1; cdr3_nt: TGCGCCAGCAGCCAAGGACGGGGAACTCAGCCCCAGCATTTT; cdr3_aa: CASSQGRGTQPQHF
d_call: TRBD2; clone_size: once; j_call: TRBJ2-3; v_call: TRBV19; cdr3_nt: TGTGCCAGTACTCAGCGGGAGATCACAGATACGCAGTATTTT; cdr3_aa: CASTQREITDTQYF
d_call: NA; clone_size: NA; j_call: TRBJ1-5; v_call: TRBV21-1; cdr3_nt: TGTGCCAGCAGACCGGGGACAGGGGTGGGCCAGCCCCAGCATTTT; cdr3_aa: CASRPGTGVGQPQHF
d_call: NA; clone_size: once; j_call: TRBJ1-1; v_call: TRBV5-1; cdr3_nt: TGCGCCAGCAGCTTGGGCTTGGGGGGGGCCACTGAAGCTTTCTTT; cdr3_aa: CASSLGLGGATEAFF
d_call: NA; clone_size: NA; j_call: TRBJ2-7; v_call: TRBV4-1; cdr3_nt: TGCGCCAGCAGCCAAGATTGGGACAACACCTACGAGCAGTACTTC; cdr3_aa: CASSQDWDNTYEQYF
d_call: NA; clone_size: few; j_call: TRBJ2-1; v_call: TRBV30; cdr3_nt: TGTGCCTGGAGTAGAGTGTCTGAGCAGTTCTTC; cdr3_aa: CAWSRVSEQFF
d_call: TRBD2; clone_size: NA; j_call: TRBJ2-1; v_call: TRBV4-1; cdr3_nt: TGCGCCAGCAGCCAAGATTCGAGGCGGGAGGCCCGATACAATGAGCAGTTCTTC; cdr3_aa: CASSQDSRREARYNEQFF
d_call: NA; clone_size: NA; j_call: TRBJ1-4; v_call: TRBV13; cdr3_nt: TGTGCCAGCACCCGAGGGTCAACTAATGAAAAACTGTTTTTT; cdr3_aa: CASTRGSTNEKLFF
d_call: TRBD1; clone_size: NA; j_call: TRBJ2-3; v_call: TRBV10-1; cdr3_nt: TGCGCCAGCAGCACAGGGGGATCAGCGGCAGATACGCAGTATTTT; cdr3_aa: CASSTGGSAADTQYF
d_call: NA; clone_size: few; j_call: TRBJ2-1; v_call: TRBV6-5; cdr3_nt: TGTGCCAGCAGTTACTGGGGAGTGAAAGCCAACAATGAGCAGTTCTTC; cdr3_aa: CASSYWGVKANNEQFF
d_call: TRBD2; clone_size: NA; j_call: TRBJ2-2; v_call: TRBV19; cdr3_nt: TGTGCCAGTAAGGGACTAGCGGGGAACACCGGGGAGCTGTTTTTT; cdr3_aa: CASKGLAGNTGELFF